Included here is one TCR beta chain sequence, with context. The antigen it binds to is not known. The record has no base qualities; no much larger clone is one base away. The sample was run on an Illumina HiSeq 2500. TCR beta libraries were prepared by quantitative 5'-RACE with molecular barcodes. On the study's bioinformatics: A new computational method, built on a probabilistic model of VDJ rearrangement, was used to identify disease-linked TCR variants. The raw public data were reprocessed by TCRdb itself: fastp quality trimming at Q25, MiXCR clonotype calling, in-frame beta chains only. Identical CDR3 protein sequences are pooled into one entry, listed with their most common genes and DNA. These V and J calls rely on TCRdb rather than the paper's analysis. This sample gives some 700,000 distinct CDR3 sequences in total; under 20% of them show up just once. The top ten hold about a fifth of the sample.

The sample comes from a study of CD8 T cells in ankylosing spondylitis (dated by TCRdb to about 2017). Looking at the study overall: T cell receptor beta repertoires were profiled in healthy donors and ankylosing spondylitis patients so that disease-linked TCR variants could be found. Peripheral blood samples were taken, and synovial fluid was additionally collected from ankylosing spondylitis patients. The full study cohort was made up of approximately 27 ankylosing spondylitis patients and 108 healthy donors.

Summary of the overall study and its limitations: Some motif variants were previously reported in synovial fluid and blood of reactive arthritis patients, suggesting common disease-initiation mechanisms. A TCR beta motif made up of several highly homologous amino acid variants appeared to be characteristic of blood from ankylosing spondylitis patients. The disease-linked clones showed a CD8+ phenotype and occurred at relatively low frequencies in peripheral blood. The disease-linked clones were reported as significantly enriched in matched synovial fluid samples from ankylosing spondylitis patients.

CDR1 and CDR2 are drawn from the germline V gene: MGHRA, YSYEKL. The CDR3 sequence holds 15 residues, the cysteine and phenylalanine included. Only the CDR3 portion is preserved as DNA: 45 bases, with reading frame beginning at the first base. The V and J ends are trimmed by 1 base and 3 bases, leaving 12 bases between them. The receptor comes from a male donor with ankylosing spondylitis. The sequence is built from TRBV4-1 and TRBJ1-1; D gene: possibly TRBD1, on 6 matching bases. The sample comprised blood, either unsorted or a sorted T cell fraction (not recorded which). In nucleotides, the sequence is TGCGCCAGCAGCCAAGGAGGGGGGTTGGACACTGAAGCTTTCTTT. It is translated as CASSQGGGLDTEAFF.